Shown below are 23 T cell receptor beta chains from a single sample sequenced in a study of CD4 T cells in relation to SARS-CoV-2 and coronaviruses. Sequencing was performed with immunoSEQ multiplex PCR; in TCRdb, only in-frame clones are kept and a portion is missing. Of around 20,000 clones listed, about four fifths are singletons. The unexposed donors gave CD4+ T cells in about 2010-2019, prior to COVID-19. CD4+ T cells were isolated from the cells after around 9 days of culture. No antigens are known for them. Material for sequencing was CD4+ T cells from PBMCs, cultured in vitro. These TCRs come from a human donor in good health.

The chain recombines TRBV10-3 with TRBJ2-1; TRBD2 might be the D (7 bases). The CDR3 loop spans 14 amino acids. Trimming removed 4 bases at V and 5 bases at J, with 12 bases between. Germline V gene data show CDR1 as ENHRY and CDR2 as SYGVKD. The CDR3: CAISAGGTNNEQFF. The CDR3 DNA sequence: TGTGCCATCAGTGCGGGGGGCACTAACAATGAGCAGTTCTTC.

The chain links TRBV6-5 to TRBJ1-1, with D possibly TRBD1 on 6 matching bases. Germline V gives CDR1 MNHEY, CDR2 SVGAGI. This CDR3 is built from 13 residues. The V and J ends lost 6 bases and 4 bases respectively, with 12 bases between them. The CDR3 DNA follows: TGTGCCAGCAGGCAACAGGGTACCACTGAAGCTTTCTTT. Translation gives CASRQQGTTEAFF.

The V gene is TRBV7-7, the J gene TRBJ2-1; D uncertain. CDR3 length equals 18 residues. V was clipped by 1 base and J by 0 bases, with 16 bases between them. CDR1 and CDR2 (germline): SSHAT, FNYEAQ (reference sequence). The CDR3 DNA is TGTGCCAGCAGCTTAGAGGAGTGGGGTGCCAGCTCCTACAATGAGCAGTTCTTC. Its translation: CASSLEEWGASSYNEQFF.

The chain links TRBV6-1 to TRBJ2-1; D ambiguous. V lost 1 base and J lost 3, with 10 bases in between. The CDR3 contains 15 residues. Per germline, CDR1 MNHNS and CDR2 SASEGT. DNA for the CDR3: TGTGCCAGCAGTGAAGAGGGTGCTGACTACAATGAGCAGTTCTTC. Translation: CASSEEGADYNEQFF.

This chain connects TRBV2 to TRBJ1-5, with TRBD1 as a possible D gene (5 bases). The germline gives CDR1 SNHLY, CDR2 FYNNEI. Trimming stripped 7 bases from V and 2 bases from J, with 9 bases between. The length of the CDR3 is 13 residues. CDR3 DNA: TGTGCCAGCAAGGGGATGGGCAATCAGCCCCAGCATTTT. Its translation: CASKGMGNQPQHF. Together with reference TRBV2 and TRBJ1-5, the CDR3 gives the full variable domain: EPEVTQTPSHQVTQMGQEVILRCVPISNHLYFYWYRQILGQKVEFLVSFYNNEISEKSEIFDDQFSVERPDGSNFTLKIRSTKLEDSAMYFCASKGMGNQPQHFGDGTRLSIL.

CDR3 bases: TGCGCCAGCAGTCAATCGGGAGCAGGGGCTGGAAACACCATATATTTT. Protein sequence: CASSQSGAGAGNTIYF. The V call is TRBV23-1, the J call TRBJ1-3, with D tentatively TRBD1 (6 bases). TRBV23-1 is an open reading frame whose function is uncertain. V dropped 0 bases and J dropped 2 bases, with 11 bases sitting between them. The CDR3 contains 16 residues.

The CDR3 region has the DNA TGTGCCAGCAGCCCCGGCCAGGTCGATGGTCCCCAGCATTTT. Its protein product is CASSPGQVDGPQHF. This sequence joins TRBV9 and TRBJ1-5, with no clear D. Deletions cut 4 bases from V and 10 bases from J, with 18 bases between. Per germline, CDR1 SGDLS and CDR2 YYNGEE. The CDR3 contains 14 residues.

This sequence joins TRBV19 and TRBJ2-7; 8 bases map to TRBD2. This CDR3 contains 15 residues. Losses at the gene ends were 4 bases for V and 0 bases for J; bases not matched to a gene: 5. The germline gives CDR1 LNHDA, CDR2 SQIVND (reference sequence). The CDR3 nucleotides read TGTGCCAGTAGTACCCTAGCGGGTACCTCCTACGAGCAGTACTTC. Protein sequence: CASSTLAGTSYEQYF.

V and J are TRBV5-8 and TRBJ2-7; TRBD1 might be the D (5 bases). The CDR3 has 16 residues. Trimming shortened V by 4 bases and J by 3 bases, and 20 bases separated the two germline ends. CDR1 SGHTS and CDR2 YDEGEE come from the germline V gene. CDR3 DNA sequence: TGTGCCAGCAGCCCTAGTGGGGCCCCACGAATCTACGAGCAGTACTTC. This encodes CASSPSGAPRIYEQYF.

This clone was seen a few times. This rearrangement joins TRBV6-5 to TRBJ1-2; no definite D call. Looked up from germline, CDR1 is MNHEY and CDR2 is SVGAGI. The CDR3 sequence is 15 residues long. Trimming took 5 bases from V and 5 from J, leaving 18 bases between them. CDR3 amino acids: CASSPRGDRKYGYTF. In nucleotides, the CDR3 is TGTGCCAGCAGTCCCCGCGGAGACCGAAAGTATGGCTACACCTTC.

V usage is TRBV6-5 and J usage is TRBJ2-1; 8 nucleotides line up with TRBD2. Germline values: CDR1 MNHEY, CDR2 SVGAGI. With V trimmed by 8 bases and J by 1 base, 4 bases remained unmatched. CDR3 length equals 14 residues. The CDR3 DNA reads as TGTGCCAGCGGAAGCGGGAGATCCTACAATGAGCAGTTCTTC. This codes for CASGSGRSYNEQFF.

V and J are TRBV23-1 and TRBJ1-5, with D hard to call. TRBV23-1 is an ORF for which the function is uncertain. This CDR3 spans 15 amino acids. V was pared by 6 bases and J by 2 bases, with 14 bases between. The DNA for the CDR3 is TGCGCCAGCAGCCATCACGCGGGTCGCAATCAGCCCCAGCATTTT. It is translated as CASSHHAGRNQPQHF.

This clone was seen only once. The chain combines TRBV27 with TRBJ1-4; the D is unclear. This CDR3 has 14 amino acids. V was shortened by 3 bases and J by 2 bases, with 7 bases between the two germline ends. Germline V gene data show CDR1 as MNHEY and CDR2 as SMNVEV (reference sequence). The CDR3 sequence is CASSFMSTNEKLFF. In DNA, the CDR3 is TGTGCCAGCAGTTTTATGAGTACTAATGAAAAACTGTTTTTT.

This chain joins TRBV5-1 and TRBJ1-2; D is possibly TRBD1 (6 bases). V lost 4 bases and J lost 3, with 16 bases in between. The germline gives CDR1 SGHRS, CDR2 YFSETQ. CDR3 size: 15 residues. This chain's CDR3 is CASSKLQEGDYGYTF. CDR3 DNA: TGCGCCAGCAGCAAGCTACAGGAGGGGGACTATGGCTACACCTTC. Full variable domain (rest looked up from reference TRBV5-1 and TRBJ1-2): KAGVTQTPRYLIKTRGQQVTLSCSPISGHRSVSWYQQTPGQGLQFLFEYFSETQRNKGNFPGRFSGRQFSNSRSEMNVSTLELGDSALYLCASSKLQEGDYGYTFGSGTRLTVV.

The genes are TRBV5-6 and TRBJ2-5; no definite D call. CDR1 and CDR2 (germline): SGHDT, YYEEEE. This CDR3 region has 12 residues. The ends were cut back, 2 bases at V and 2 bases at J, with 4 bases in the middle. CDR3 amino acids: CASSFDQETQYF. The CDR3 DNA reads as TGTGCCAGCAGCTTCGATCAAGAGACCCAGTACTTC.

The CDR3 protein is CASSQDYGGYEQYF. The CDR3, as DNA: TGTGCCAGCAGCCAAGATTACGGCGGATACGAGCAGTACTTC. The genes are TRBV3-1 (or the pseudogene TRBV3-2) and TRBJ2-7; D is uncertain. The CDR3 extends over 14 amino acids. Per germline, CDR1 LGHDT and CDR2 YNNKEL (reference sequence). Trimming cost V 0 bases and J 4 bases, with 10 bases left between them.

This clone was seen once. The V call is TRBV5-4, the J call TRBJ1-2; the D is unclear. V was shortened by 3 bases and J by 0 bases, with 9 bases between the two germline ends. CDR1 and CDR2 (germline): SGHNT, YYREEE (reference sequence). The CDR3 sequence is 14 residues long. The CDR3 loop is CASSSRGANYGYTF. In DNA form, the CDR3 reads TGTGCCAGCAGCTCCCGAGGTGCTAACTATGGCTACACCTTC.

The chain recombines TRBV7-9 with TRBJ1-6, with 7 bases aligning to TRBD1. J gave up 7 bases and V 5 bases, and 8 bases lay outside the gene matches. There are 15 residues in the CDR3. From germline, CDR1 is SEHNR and CDR2 FQNEAQ (reference sequence). CDR3 sequence reads: CASSPGTVANSPLHF. DNA for the CDR3: TGTGCCAGCAGCCCGGGGACAGTCGCGAATTCACCCCTCCACTTT.

V usage is TRBV5-1 and J usage is TRBJ2-1; TRBD2 agrees at 14 bases. Germline loops: CDR1 SGHRS, CDR2 YFSETQ. The CDR3 length is 16 residues. The V and J ends lost 0 bases and 6 bases, in that order; junction bases with no gene match: 2. The DNA of the CDR3 is TGCGCCAGCAGCTTGGGAGGGACTAGCGGGAGCAATGAGCAGTTCTTC. This sequence encodes CASSLGGTSGSNEQFF.

The chain couples TRBV4-1 to TRBJ2-1; tentatively, D is TRBD2 (6 bases). V lost 3 bases and J lost 3, with 18 bases in between. Germline V CDR1 and CDR2: MGHRA, YSYEKL. This CDR3 comprises 17 residues. CDR3 in DNA: TGCGCCAGCAGCCACCTCTCACGGGGGACTTACTACAATGAGCAGTTCTTC. Protein product: CASSHLSRGTYYNEQFF.

This clone occurred a few times. The chain uses TRBV9 and TRBJ2-5; 7 nucleotides match TRBD2. The CDR3 is 16 residues long. Germline V gives CDR1 SGDLS, CDR2 YYNGEE. V gave up 4 bases and J gave up 0 bases; unmatched junction bases: 9. The CDR3 region has the DNA TGTGCCAGCAGCCCAAGCGGGGCCCTGTACCAAGAGACCCAGTACTTC. The encoded protein is CASSPSGALYQETQYF.

The chain links TRBV28 to TRBJ1-2; possibly TRBD1 for D (6 bases). V lost 3 bases and J 8 bases, leaving 10 bases between the germline ends. The germline V gene has CDR1 MDHEN and CDR2 SYDVKM. This CDR3 comprises 12 residues. The chain's CDR3 is CASSFGGGGYTF. In nucleotides, the CDR3 is TGTGCCAGCAGTTTCGGGGGGGGCGGCTACACCTTC.

The rearrangement links TRBV19 to TRBJ2-3; D gene unclear. Per the germline V gene, CDR1 is LNHDA and CDR2 is SQIVND (reference sequence). Between the trimmed V and J ends, which lost 6 bases and 4 bases, there was a span of 14 bases. This CDR3 has 14 residues. The CDR3 nucleotides are TGTGCCAGTAGCGTCAATCCTCGGGCAGATACGCAGTATTTT. Translated, it gives CASSVNPRADTQYF. Based on the CDR3 plus reference TRBV19 and TRBJ2-3, the full variable domain is DGGITQSPKYLFRKEGQNVTLSCEQNLNHDAMYWYRQDPGQGLRLIYYSQIVNDFQKGDIAEGYSVSREKKESFPLTVTSAQKNPTAFYLCASSVNPRADTQYFGPGTRLTVL.